This TCR beta chain is from a study of T-cell reconstitution after alpha-beta-depleted transplantation in children. This sample's TCRbeta library carried unique molecular identifier barcodes. TCRdb recomputed calls from the PCR reads with MiXCR, one row per CDR3 protein. The table lists about 16,000 distinct CDR3 sequences, 4.5% to 6.5% of them singletons. Points from the study as a whole: One year post-transplant, T-cell counts and diversity were largely derived from T cells produced anew.

This CDR3 region has 15 residues. V lost 6 bases to trimming and J lost 4 bases; unmatched junction nucleotides: 7. The germline V gene encodes CDR1 MGHRA and CDR2 YSYEKL. This clonotype was found many times. Its matching antigen is unknown. The TCR originated in a boy younger than 18 with acute lymphoblastic leukemia, due to receive a stem cell transplant. Here the sequenced sample was PBMCs, taken before TCRalphabeta/CD19-depleted stem cell transplant. The chain recombines TRBV4-1 with TRBJ2-1, with 9 bases fitting TRBD1. As DNA, the CDR3 is TGCGCCAGCAGGGCCGAGGGACAGGGATACAATGAGCAGTTCTTC. It yields the protein CASRAEGQGYNEQFF.